This TCR beta chain was retrieved from a study of blood T cell repertoires in COVID-19. Whole-study context: The United States, Italy and Spain were the sources of the acute and convalescent COVID-19 samples. PBMCs, B-cell-depleted T cells, or T cells provided the cDNA or gDNA that made up the material.

Authors' processing steps: By means of reference gene primer amplification, nucleated cell counts were estimated. The data were produced by immunoSEQ multiplex PCR, yet TCRdb's version contains in-frame clones alone and is incomplete. The V and J calls and the clone size are those of that table, but D and trimming were determined from the DNA. Seen here are 150,000 or so clones, about 82% observed once, and the top ten hold about 7%. This CDR3 has 15 residues. V was clipped by 2 bases and J by 5 bases, with 15 bases between them. The germline V gene encodes CDR1 SGHNT and CDR2 YENEEA. V gene TRBV11-3 combines with J gene TRBJ1-1, with D perhaps matching TRBD1 (5 bases). Sequenced input: peripheral blood. This TCR came from a middle-aged man with active or convalescent COVID-19. CDR3 DNA: TGTGCCAGCAGCTTAAGGGGCGGATATGGGACTGAAGCTTTCTTT. Translating it yields CASSLRGGYGTEAFF.